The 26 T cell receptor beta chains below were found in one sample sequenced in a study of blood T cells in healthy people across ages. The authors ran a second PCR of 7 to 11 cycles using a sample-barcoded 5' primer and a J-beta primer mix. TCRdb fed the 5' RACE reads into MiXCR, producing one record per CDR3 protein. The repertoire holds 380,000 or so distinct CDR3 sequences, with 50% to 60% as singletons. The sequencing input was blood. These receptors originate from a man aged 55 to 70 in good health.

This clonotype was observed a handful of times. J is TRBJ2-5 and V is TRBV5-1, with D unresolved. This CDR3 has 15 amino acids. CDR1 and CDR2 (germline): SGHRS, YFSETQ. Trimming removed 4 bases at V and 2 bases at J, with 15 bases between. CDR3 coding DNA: TGCGCCAGCAGCCCGGCAGGTCGGAGACAAGAGACCCAGTACTTC. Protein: CASSPAGRRQETQYF.

CDR3 sequence (DNA): TGTGCCAGCAGACCAAGCGGGGGAAGGGAGTTCTTC. Translation: CASRPSGGREFF. The chain is built from TRBV3-1 and TRBJ2-1; 8 bases line up with TRBD2. The CDR3 extends over 12 amino acids. Germline V CDR1 and CDR2: LGHDT, YNNKEL (reference sequence). V shed 6 bases, J shed 14 bases, and the junction held 9 bases outside the gene matches.

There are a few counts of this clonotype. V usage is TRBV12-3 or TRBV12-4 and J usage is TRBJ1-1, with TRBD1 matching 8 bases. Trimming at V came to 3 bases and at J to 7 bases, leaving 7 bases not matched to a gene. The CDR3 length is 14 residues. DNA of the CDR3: TGTGCCAGCAGTTTGTCAGGACAGGGTTATGAAGCTTTCTTT. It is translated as CASSLSGQGYEAFF.

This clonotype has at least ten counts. As DNA, the CDR3 is TGCAGCGTTGAAACAGGGTACGGCTACACCTTC. It is translated as CSVETGYGYTF. This sequence joins TRBV29-1 and TRBJ1-2; D possibly corresponds to TRBD1 (6 bases). This CDR3 spans 11 amino acids. Looked up from germline, CDR1 is SQVTM and CDR2 is ANQGSEA. Trimming cost V 2 bases and J 8 bases, with 9 bases left between them.

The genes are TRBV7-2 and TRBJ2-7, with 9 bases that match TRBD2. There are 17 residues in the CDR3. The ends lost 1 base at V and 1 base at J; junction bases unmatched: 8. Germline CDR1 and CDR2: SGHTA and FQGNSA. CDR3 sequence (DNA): TGTGCCAGCAGCTTAGTGTGGGCGGGAGGGCGATCCTACGAGCAGTACTTC. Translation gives CASSLVWAGGRSYEQYF.

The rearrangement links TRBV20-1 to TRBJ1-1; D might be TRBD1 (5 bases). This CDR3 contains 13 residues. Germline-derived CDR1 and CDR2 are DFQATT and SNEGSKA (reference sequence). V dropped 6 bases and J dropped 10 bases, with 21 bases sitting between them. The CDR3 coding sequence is TGCAGTGCCCCTACCAGTTCCCTAAGGGGAGCTTTCTTT. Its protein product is CSAPTSSLRGAFF.

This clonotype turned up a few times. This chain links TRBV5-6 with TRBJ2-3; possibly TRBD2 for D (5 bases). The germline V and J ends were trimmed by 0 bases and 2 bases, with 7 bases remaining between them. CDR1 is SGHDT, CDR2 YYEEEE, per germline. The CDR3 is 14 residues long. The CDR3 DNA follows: TGTGCCAGCAGCTTGGCGGGGTTCACAGATACGCAGTATTTT. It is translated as CASSLAGFTDTQYF.

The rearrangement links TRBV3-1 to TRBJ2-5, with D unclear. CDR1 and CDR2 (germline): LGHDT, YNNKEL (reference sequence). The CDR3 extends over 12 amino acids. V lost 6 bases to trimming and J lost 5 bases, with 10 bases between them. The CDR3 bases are TGTGCCAGCAGGTACGGGTTGGAGACCCAGTACTTC. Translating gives CASRYGLETQYF.

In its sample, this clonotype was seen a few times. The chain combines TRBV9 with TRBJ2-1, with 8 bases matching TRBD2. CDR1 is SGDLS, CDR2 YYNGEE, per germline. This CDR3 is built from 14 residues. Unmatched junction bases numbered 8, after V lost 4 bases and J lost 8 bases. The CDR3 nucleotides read TGTGCCAGCAGCCCCACCGGGGGGGTCTATGAGCAGTTCTTC. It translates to CASSPTGGVYEQFF.

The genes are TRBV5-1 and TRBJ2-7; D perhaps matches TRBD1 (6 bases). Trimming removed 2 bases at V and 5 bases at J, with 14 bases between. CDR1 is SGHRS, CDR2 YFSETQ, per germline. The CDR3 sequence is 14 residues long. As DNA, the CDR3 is TGCGCCAGCAGCTTTTTCAGGGGAGACGACGAGCAGTACTTC. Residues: CASSFFRGDDEQYF.

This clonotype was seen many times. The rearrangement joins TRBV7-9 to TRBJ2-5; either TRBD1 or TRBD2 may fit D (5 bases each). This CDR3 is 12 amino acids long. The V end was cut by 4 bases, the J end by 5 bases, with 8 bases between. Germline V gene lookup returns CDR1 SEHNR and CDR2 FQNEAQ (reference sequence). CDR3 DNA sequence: TGTGCCAGCAGCTCGGGGCGGGAGACCCAGTACTTC. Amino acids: CASSSGRETQYF.

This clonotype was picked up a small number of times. The chain's CDR3 is CASSSVSGSGANVLTF. In nucleotides, the CDR3 is TGTGCCAGCAGCTCCGTATCAGGCTCTGGGGCCAACGTCCTGACTTTC. The V call is TRBV11-3, the J call TRBJ2-6, with D hard to call. V gave up 4 bases and J gave up 0 bases, with 10 bases separating them. Germline loops: CDR1 SGHNT, CDR2 YENEEA. The CDR3 loop spans 16 amino acids.

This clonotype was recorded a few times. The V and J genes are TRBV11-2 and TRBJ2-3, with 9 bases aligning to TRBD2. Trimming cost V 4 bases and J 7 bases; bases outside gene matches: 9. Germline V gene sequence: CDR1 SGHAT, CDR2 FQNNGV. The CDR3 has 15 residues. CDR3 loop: CASSSPGLALNTQYF. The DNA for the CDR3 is TGTGCCAGCAGCTCCCCGGGACTAGCATTGAATACGCAGTATTTT.

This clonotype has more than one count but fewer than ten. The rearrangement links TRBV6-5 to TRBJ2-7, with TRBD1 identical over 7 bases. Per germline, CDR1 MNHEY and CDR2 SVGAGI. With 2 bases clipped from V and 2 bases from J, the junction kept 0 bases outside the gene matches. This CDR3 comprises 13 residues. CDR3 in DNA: TGTGCCAGCAGTTACACAGGGGCCTACGAGCAGTACTTC. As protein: CASSYTGAYEQYF.

The CDR3 is CASRPAWGNQPQHF. In DNA, the CDR3 is TGTGCCAGCAGGCCCGCATGGGGCAATCAGCCCCAGCATTTT. This chain joins TRBV6-5 and TRBJ1-5, with D unclear. V was clipped by 6 bases and J by 2 bases, with 11 bases between them. CDR3 length: 14 residues. Germline V gene lookup returns CDR1 MNHEY and CDR2 SVGAGI.

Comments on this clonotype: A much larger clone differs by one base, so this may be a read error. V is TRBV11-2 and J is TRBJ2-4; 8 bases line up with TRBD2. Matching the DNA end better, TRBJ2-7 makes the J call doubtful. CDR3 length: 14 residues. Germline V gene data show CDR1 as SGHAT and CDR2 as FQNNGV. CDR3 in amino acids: CASSVGGLAYEQYF. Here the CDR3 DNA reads TGTGCCAGCAGCGTAGGGGGACTAGCCTACGAGCAGTACTTC.

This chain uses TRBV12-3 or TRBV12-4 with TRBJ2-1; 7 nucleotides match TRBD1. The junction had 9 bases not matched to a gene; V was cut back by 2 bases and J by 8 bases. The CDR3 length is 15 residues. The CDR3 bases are TGTGCCAGCAGTTTAACGGCAGGGGGTAATCATGAGCAGTTCTTC. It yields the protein CASSLTAGGNHEQFF.

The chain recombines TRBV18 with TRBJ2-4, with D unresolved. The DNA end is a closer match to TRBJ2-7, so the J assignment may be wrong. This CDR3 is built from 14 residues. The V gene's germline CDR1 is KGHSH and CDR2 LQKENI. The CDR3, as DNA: TGTGCCAGCTCACCCTCCGACACAAACTACGAGCAGTACTTC. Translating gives CASSPSDTNYEQYF.

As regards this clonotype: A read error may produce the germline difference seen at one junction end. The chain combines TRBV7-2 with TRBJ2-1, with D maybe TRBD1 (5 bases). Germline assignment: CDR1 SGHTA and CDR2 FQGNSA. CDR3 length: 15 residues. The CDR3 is CASSSQVISYNKQFF. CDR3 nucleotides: TGTGCCAGCAGCTCACAGGTTATCTCCTACAATAAGCAGTTCTTC.

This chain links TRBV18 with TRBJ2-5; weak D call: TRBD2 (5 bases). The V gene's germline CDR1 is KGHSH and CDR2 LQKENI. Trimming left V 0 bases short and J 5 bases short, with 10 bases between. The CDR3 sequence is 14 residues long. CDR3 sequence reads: CASSPPDSDETQYF. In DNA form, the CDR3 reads TGTGCCAGCTCACCACCGGATAGCGACGAGACCCAGTACTTC. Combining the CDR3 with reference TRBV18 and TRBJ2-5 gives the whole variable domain NAGVMQNPRHLVRRRGQEARLRCSPMKGHSHVYWYRQLPEEGLKFMVYLQKENIIDESGMPKERFSAEFPKEGPSILRIQQVVRGDSAAYFCASSPPDSDETQYFGPGTRLLVL.

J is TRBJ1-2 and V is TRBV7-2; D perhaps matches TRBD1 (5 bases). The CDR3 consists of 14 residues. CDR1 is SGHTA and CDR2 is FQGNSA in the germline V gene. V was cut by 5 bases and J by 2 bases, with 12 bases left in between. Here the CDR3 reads CASSRDGENYGYTF. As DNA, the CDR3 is TGTGCCAGCAGCAGGGACGGGGAGAACTATGGCTACACCTTC.

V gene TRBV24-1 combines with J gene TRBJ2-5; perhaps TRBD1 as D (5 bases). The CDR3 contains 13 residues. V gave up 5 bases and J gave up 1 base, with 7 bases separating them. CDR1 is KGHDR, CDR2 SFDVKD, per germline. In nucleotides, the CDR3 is TGTGCCACCAGTGTTACAGGCCAAGAGACCCAGTACTTC. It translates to CATSVTGQETQYF.

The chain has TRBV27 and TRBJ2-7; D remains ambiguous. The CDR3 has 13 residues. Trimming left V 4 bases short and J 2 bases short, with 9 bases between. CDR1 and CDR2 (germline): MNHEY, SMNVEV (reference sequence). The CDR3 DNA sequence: TGTGCCAGCAGTTCCCGGTGGACCTACGAGCAGTACTTC. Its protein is CASSSRWTYEQYF.

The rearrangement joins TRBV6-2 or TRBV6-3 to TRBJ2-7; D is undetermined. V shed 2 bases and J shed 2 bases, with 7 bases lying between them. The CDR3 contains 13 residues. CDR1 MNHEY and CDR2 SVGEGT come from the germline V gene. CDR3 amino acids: CASSYGVTYEQYF. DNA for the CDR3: TGTGCCAGCAGTTACGGGGTAACCTACGAGCAGTACTTC.

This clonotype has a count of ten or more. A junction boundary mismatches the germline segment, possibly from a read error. The CDR3 bases are TGTGCCAGCAGTTTAGGGGGAGATACGCAGTATTTT. Amino acids: CASSLGGDTQYF. This chain uses TRBV5-1 with TRBJ2-3; D might be TRBD1 (6 bases). The CDR3 spans 12 residues. Per germline, CDR1 SGHRS and CDR2 YFSETQ.

The CDR3: CASSPVLGGSTDTQYF. Written as DNA, the CDR3 is TGTGCCAGCTCACCGGTTCTAGGAGGCAGCACAGATACGCAGTATTTT. V usage is TRBV18 and J usage is TRBJ2-3, with a tentative D call TRBD2 (5 bases). CDR3 length equals 16 residues. The V gene lost 3 bases and the J gene lost 0 bases, with 13 bases spanning the gap. Germline values: CDR1 KGHSH, CDR2 LQKENI. The variable domain in full, completed from reference TRBV18 and TRBJ2-3, reads NAGVMQNPRHLVRRRGQEARLRCSPMKGHSHVYWYRQLPEEGLKFMVYLQKENIIDESGMPKERFSAEFPKEGPSILRIQQVVRGDSAAYFCASSPVLGGSTDTQYFGPGTRLTVL.